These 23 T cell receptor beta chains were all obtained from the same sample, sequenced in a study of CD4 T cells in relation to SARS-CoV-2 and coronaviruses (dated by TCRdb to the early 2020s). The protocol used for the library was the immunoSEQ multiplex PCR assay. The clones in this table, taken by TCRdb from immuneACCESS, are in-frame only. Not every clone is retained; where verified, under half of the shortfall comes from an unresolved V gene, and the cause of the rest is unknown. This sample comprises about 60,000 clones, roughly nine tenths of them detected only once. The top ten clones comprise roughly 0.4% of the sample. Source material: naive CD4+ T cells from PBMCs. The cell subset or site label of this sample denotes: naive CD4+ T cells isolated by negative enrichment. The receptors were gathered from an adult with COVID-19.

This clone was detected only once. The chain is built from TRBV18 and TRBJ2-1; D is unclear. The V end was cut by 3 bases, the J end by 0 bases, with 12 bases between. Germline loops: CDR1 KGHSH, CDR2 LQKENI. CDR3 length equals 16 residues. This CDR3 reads CASSPPDRYSYNEQFF. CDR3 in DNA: TGTGCCAGCTCACCCCCGGACCGATACTCCTACAATGAGCAGTTCTTC.

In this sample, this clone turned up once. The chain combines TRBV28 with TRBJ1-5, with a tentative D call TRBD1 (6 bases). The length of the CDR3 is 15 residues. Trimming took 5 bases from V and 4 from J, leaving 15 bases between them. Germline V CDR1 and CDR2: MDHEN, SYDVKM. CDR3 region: CASSGLQGFNQPQHF. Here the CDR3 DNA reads TGTGCCAGCAGTGGATTACAGGGTTTTAATCAGCCCCAGCATTTT.

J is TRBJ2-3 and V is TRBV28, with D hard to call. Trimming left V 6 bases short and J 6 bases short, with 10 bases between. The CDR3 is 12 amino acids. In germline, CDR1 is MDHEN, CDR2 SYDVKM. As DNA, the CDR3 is TGTGCCAGCAGCTCCACACTGGATACGCAGTATTTT. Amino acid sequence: CASSSTLDTQYF.

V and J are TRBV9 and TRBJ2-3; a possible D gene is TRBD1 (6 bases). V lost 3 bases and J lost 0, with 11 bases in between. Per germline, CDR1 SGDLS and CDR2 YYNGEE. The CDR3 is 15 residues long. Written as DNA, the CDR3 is TGTGCCAGCAGCGACGGACAGTCCAGCACAGATACGCAGTATTTT. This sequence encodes CASSDGQSSTDTQYF.

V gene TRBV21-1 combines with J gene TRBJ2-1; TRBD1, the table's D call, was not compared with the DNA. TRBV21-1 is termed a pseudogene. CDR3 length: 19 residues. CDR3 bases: TGTGCCAGCAGCAAAAAAAATGGATCAGGGATCCCGACTTACAATGAGCAGTTCTTC. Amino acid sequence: CASSKKNGSGIPTYNEQFF.

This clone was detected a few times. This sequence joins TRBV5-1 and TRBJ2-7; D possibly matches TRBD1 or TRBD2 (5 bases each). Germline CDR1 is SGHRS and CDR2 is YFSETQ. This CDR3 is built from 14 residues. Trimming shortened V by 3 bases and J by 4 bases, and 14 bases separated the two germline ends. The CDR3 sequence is CASSSGTTQYEQYF. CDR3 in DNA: TGCGCCAGCAGCTCCGGGACGACACAATACGAGCAGTACTTC.

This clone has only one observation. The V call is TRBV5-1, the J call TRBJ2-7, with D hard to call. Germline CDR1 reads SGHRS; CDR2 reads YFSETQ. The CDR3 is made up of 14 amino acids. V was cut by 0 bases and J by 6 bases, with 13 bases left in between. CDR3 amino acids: CASSLGDTLLEQYF. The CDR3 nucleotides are TGCGCCAGCAGCTTGGGTGACACCCTACTCGAGCAGTACTTC.

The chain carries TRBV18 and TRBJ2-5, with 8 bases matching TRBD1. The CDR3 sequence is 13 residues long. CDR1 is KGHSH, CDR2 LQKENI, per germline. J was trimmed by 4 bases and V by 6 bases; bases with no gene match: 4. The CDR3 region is CASSPDRGETQYF. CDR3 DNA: TGTGCCAGCTCGCCCGACAGGGGAGAGACCCAGTACTTC. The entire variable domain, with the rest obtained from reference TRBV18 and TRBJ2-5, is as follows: NAGVMQNPRHLVRRRGQEARLRCSPMKGHSHVYWYRQLPEEGLKFMVYLQKENIIDESGMPKERFSAEFPKEGPSILRIQQVVRGDSAAYFCASSPDRGETQYFGPGTRLLVL.

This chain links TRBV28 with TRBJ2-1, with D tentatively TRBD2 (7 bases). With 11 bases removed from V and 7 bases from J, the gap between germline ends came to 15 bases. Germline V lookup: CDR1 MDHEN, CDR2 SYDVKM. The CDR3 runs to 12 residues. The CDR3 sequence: CAAGGRRNEQFF. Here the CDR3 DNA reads TGTGCCGCCGGGGGGCGGAGAAATGAGCAGTTCTTC.

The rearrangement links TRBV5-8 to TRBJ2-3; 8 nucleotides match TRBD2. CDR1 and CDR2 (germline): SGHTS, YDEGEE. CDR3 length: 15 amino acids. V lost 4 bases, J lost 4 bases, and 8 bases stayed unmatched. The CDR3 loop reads CASSASGSSADTQYF. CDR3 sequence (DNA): TGTGCCAGCAGCGCGAGCGGGAGTTCCGCAGATACGCAGTATTTT.

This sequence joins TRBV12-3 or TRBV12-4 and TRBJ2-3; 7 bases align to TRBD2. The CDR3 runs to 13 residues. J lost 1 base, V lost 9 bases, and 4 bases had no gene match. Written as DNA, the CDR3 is TGTGCCAGTCGGGAGGCGGGCACAGATACGCAGTATTTT. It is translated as CASREAGTDTQYF.

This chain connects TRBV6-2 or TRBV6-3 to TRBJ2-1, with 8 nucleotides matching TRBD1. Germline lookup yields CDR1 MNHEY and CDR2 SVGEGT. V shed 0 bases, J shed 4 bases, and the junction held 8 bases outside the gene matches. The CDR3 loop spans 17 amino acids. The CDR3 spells CASSYSPRGQGYNEQFF. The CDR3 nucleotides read TGTGCCAGCAGTTACTCCCCTAGAGGACAGGGATACAATGAGCAGTTCTTC.

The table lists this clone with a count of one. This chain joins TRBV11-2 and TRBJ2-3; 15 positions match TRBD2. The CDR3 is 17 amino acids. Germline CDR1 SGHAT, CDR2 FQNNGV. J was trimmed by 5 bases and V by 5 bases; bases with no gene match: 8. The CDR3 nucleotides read TGTGCCAGCAGCGCGACGGGACTAGCGGGAGGCCGAGATACGCAGTATTTT. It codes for CASSATGLAGGRDTQYF. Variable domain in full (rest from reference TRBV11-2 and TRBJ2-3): EAGVAQSPRYKIIEKRQSVAFWCNPISGHATLYWYQQILGQGPKLLIQFQNNGVVDDSQLPKDRFSAERLKGVDSTLKIQPAKLEDSAVYLCASSATGLAGGRDTQYFGPGTRLTVL.

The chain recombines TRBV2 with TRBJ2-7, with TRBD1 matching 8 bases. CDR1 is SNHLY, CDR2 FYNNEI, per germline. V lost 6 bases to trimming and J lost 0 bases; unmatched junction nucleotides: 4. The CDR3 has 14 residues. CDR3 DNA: TGTGCCAGCAGCTTGACAGGGGTCTCCTACGAGCAGTACTTC. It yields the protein CASSLTGVSYEQYF.

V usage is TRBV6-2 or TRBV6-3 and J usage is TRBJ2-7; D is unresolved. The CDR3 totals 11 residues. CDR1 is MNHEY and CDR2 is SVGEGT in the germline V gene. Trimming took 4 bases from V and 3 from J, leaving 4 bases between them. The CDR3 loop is CASSSYYEQYF. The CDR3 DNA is TGTGCCAGCAGTTCTTACTACGAGCAGTACTTC.

CDR3 DNA sequence: TGCGCCAGCAGCTATTATAGCGGGCCTTCTAGCACAGATACGCAGTATTTT. It encodes CASSYYSGPSSTDTQYF. The V call is TRBV5-1, the J call TRBJ2-3, with 7 nucleotides matching TRBD2. The CDR3 covers 17 residues. Trimming at V came to 3 bases and at J to 0 bases, leaving 10 bases not matched to a gene. CDR1 SGHRS and CDR2 YFSETQ come from the germline V gene. Combining the CDR3 with reference TRBV5-1 and TRBJ2-3 gives the whole variable domain KAGVTQTPRYLIKTRGQQVTLSCSPISGHRSVSWYQQTPGQGLQFLFEYFSETQRNKGNFPGRFSGRQFSNSRSEMNVSTLELGDSALYLCASSYYSGPSSTDTQYFGPGTRLTVL.

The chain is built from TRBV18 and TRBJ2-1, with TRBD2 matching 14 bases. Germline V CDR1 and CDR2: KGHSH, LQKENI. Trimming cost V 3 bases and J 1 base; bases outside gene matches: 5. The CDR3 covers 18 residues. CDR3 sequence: CASSPGLAGDSSYNEQFF. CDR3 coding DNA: TGTGCCAGCTCACCGGGACTAGCGGGAGATTCGTCCTACAATGAGCAGTTCTTC.

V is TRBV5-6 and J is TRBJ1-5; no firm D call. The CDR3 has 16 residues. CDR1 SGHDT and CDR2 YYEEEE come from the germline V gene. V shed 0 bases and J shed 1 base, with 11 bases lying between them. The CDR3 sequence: CASSLGYAASNQPQHF. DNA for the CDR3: TGTGCCAGCAGCTTGGGGTATGCGGCCAGCAATCAGCCCCAGCATTTT.

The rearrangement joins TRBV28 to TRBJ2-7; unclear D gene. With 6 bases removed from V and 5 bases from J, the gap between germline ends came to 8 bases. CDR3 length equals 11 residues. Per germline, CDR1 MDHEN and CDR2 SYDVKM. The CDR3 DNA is TGTGCCAGCAGCCGGGTCGACGAGCAGTACTTC. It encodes CASSRVDEQYF. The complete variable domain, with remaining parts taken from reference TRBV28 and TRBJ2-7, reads DVKVTQSSRYLVKRTGEKVFLECVQDMDHENMFWYRQDPGLGLRLIYFSYDVKMKEKGDIPEGYSVSREKKERFSLILESASTNQTSMYLCASSRVDEQYFGPGTRLTVT.

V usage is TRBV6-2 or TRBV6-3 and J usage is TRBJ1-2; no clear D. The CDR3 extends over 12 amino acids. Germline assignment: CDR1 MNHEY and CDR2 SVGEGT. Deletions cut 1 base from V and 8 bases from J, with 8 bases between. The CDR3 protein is CASSYFKNGYTF. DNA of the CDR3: TGTGCCAGCAGTTACTTTAAAAACGGCTACACCTTC.

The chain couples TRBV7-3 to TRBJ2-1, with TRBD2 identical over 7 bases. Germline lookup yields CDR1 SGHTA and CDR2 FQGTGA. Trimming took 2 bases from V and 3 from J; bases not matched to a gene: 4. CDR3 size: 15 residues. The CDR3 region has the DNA TGTGCCAGCAGCTTAGGGTCGGGAGGCTACAATGAGCAGTTCTTC. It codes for CASSLGSGGYNEQFF.

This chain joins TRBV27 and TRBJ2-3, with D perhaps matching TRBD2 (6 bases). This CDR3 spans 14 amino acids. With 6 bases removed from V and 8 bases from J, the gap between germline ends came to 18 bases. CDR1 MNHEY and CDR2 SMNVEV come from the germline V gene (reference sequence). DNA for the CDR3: TGTGCCAGCAGGAGACTAGGGACCCCGGGTACGCAGTATTTT. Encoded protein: CASRRLGTPGTQYF.

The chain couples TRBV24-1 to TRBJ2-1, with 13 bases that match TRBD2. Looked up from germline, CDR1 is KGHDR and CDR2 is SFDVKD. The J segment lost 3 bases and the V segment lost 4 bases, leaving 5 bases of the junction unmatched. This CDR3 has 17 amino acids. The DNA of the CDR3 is TGTGCCACCAGTGACCGGACTAGCGGGAGAGGCTACAATGAGCAGTTCTTC. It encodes CATSDRTSGRGYNEQFF.